The 3 T cell receptor beta chains below all came from one sample that was sequenced in a study of cytomegalovirus exposure and HLA in healthy donors. The PCR was carried out with 60 Vbeta primers and 13 Jbeta primers. TCRdb keeps only in-frame clones here, not all; method: immunoSEQ multiplex PCR. The table lists about 67,000 clones, roughly 75% of them singletons. Material for sequencing was PBMCs. These receptors all stem from a man aged 60 to 69 in good health and CMV-seropositive.

J is TRBJ2-5 and V is TRBV2, with 8 bases that match TRBD1. J gave up 5 bases and V 2 bases, and 13 bases lay outside the gene matches. The CDR3 runs to 17 residues. The germline V gene encodes CDR1 SNHLY and CDR2 FYNNEI. CDR3 DNA sequence: TGTGCCAGCAGTGAAAACCGGGACAGGACCCATAGGGAGACCCAGTACTTC. Its translation is CASSENRDRTHRETQYF. Supplemented by reference TRBV2 and TRBJ2-5, the full variable domain reads EPEVTQTPSHQVTQMGQEVILRCVPISNHLYFYWYRQILGQKVEFLVSFYNNEISEKSEIFDDQFSVERPDGSNFTLKIRSTKLEDSAMYFCASSENRDRTHRETQYFGPGTRLLVL.

A remark on this clone: Other nucleotide sequences in the sample specify the same CDR3. J is TRBJ2-4 and V is TRBV19, with 9 bases that match TRBD2. Germline lookup yields CDR1 LNHDA and CDR2 SQIVND (reference sequence). Trimming removed 5 bases from V and 10 bases from J; junction bases left unmatched: 21. The CDR3 has 18 residues. CDR3 in amino acids: CASSSLWERGAPKRIQYF. The CDR3 region has the DNA TGTGCCAGTAGTTCCCTCTGGGAGCGGGGGGCCCCCAAACGGATTCAGTACTTC.

The chain uses TRBV5-1 and TRBJ2-5; 10 bases agree with TRBD2. Germline values: CDR1 SGHRS, CDR2 YFSETQ. The CDR3 sequence is 14 residues long. V was clipped by 2 bases and J by 3 bases; unmatched bases: 1. CDR3 sequence reads: CASSLLAGKETQYF. The CDR3 region has the DNA TGCGCCAGCAGCTTACTAGCGGGGAAAGAGACCCAGTACTTC.